The entry below gives a single TCR beta chain sequence along with its context. The data derive from a study of cytomegalovirus exposure and HLA in healthy donors. The length of the CDR3 is 13 residues. V was pared by 6 bases and J by 1 base, with 3 bases of the junction left unmatched. Germline lookup yields CDR1 SGHDT and CDR2 YYEEEE. Vbeta (60) and Jbeta (13) primers were used in the PCR. Generated by immunoSEQ multiplex PCR, the TCRdb table keeps only in-frame clones and is missing some. Among about 160,000 clones listed, around three quarters were seen once. This sequence was found in a man between 35 and 55 years old in good health and CMV-seropositive. The sample was PBMCs. The gene calls are TRBV5-6 and TRBJ1-1, with 7 nucleotides matching TRBD1. The CDR3 nucleotides read TGTGCCAGCAAGGGGGCCTCGAACACTGAAGCTTTCTTT. Protein: CASKGASNTEAFF.